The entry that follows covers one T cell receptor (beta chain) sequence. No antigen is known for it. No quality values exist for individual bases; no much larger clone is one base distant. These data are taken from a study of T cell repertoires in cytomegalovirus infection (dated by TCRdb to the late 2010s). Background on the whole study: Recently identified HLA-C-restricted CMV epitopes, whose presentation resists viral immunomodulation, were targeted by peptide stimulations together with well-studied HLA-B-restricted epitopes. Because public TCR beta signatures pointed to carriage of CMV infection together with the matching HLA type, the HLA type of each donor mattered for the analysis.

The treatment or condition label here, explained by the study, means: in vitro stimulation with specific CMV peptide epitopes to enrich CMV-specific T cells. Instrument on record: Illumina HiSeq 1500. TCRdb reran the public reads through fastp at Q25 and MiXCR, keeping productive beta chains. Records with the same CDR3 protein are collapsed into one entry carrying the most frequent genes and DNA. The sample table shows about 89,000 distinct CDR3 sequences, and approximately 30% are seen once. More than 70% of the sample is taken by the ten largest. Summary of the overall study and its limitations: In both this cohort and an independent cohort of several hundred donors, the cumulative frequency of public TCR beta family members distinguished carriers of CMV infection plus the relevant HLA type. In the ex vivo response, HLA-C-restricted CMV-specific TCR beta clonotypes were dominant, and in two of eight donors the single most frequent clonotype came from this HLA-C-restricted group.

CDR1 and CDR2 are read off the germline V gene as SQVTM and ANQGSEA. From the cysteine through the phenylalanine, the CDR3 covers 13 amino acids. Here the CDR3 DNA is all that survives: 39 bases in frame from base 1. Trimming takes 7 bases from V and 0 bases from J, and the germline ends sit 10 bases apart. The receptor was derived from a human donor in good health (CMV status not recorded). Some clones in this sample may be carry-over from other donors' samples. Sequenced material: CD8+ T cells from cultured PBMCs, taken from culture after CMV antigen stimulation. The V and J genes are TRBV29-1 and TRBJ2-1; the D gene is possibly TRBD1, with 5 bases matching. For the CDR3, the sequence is CSARQGSYNEQFF. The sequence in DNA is TGCAGCGCCCGCCAGGGCTCCTACAATGAGCAGTTCTTC.